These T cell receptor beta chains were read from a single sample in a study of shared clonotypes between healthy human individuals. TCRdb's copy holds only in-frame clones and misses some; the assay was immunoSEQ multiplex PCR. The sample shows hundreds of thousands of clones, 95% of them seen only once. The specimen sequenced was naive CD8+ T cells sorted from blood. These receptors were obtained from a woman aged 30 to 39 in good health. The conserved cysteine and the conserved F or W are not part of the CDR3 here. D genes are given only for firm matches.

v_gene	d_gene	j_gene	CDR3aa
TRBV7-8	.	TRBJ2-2	ASSPLPAELF
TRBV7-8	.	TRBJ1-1	ASSLSLLPNTEAF
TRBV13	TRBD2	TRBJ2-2	ASSPGLAGGPSGELF
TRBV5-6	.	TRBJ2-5	ASGRGALVGEQY
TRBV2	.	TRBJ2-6	ATQEGGSGANVLT
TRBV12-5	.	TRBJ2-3	ASGLPGRPQY
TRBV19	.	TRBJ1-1	ASSIAGGRTEAF
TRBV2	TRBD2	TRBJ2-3	ASSDGLAGVPTDTQY
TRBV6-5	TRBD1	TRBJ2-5	ASIRQGGETQY
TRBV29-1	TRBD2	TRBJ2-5	SVEDFDTSGWGTQY
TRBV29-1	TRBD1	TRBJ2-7	SVGTGLYEQY
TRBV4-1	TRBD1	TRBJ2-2	ASSLTGAYTGELF
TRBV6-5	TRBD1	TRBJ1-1	ASSPGTGEAF
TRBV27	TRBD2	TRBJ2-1	ASSFGTSGSHEQF
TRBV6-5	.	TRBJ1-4	ASRGGHDEKLF
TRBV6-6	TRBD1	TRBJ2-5	ASSSRDSQETQY
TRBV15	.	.	ATSSAPLAAERNTEQY
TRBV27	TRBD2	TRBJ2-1	ASGGGRYNEQF
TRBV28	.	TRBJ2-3	ASSPASRGDTQY
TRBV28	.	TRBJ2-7	ASSPRGAYEQY